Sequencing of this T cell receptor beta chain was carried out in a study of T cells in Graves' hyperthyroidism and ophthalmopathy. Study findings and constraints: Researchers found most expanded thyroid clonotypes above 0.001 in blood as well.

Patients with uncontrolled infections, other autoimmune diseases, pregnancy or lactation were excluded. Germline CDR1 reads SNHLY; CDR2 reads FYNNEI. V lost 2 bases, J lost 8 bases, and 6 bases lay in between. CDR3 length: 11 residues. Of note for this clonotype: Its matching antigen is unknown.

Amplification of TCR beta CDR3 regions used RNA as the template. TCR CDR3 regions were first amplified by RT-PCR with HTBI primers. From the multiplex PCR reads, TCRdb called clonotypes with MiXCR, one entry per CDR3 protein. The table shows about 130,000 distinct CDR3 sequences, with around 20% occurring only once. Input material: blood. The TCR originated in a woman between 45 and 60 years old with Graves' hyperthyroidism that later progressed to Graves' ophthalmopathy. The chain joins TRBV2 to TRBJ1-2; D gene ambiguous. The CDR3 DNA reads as TGTGCCAGCAGTGAAACGTTCGGCTACACCTTC. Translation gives CASSETFGYTF.